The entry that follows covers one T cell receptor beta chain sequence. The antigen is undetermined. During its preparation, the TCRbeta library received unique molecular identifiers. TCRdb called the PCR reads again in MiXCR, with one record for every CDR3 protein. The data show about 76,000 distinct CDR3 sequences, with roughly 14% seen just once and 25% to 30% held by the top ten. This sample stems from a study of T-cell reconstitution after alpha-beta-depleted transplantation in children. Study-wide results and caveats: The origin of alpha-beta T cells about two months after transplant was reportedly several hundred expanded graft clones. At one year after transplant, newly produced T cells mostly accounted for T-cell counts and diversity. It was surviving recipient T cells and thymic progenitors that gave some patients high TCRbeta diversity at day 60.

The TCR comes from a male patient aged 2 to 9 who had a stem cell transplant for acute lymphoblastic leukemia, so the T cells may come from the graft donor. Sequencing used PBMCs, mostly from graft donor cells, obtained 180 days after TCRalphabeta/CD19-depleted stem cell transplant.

The CDR3 DNA follows: TGTGCCTGGGGCCCCGGACTCGACAGAGGGATTCAGTACTTC. Its protein is CAWGPGLDRGIQYF. The chain recombines TRBV30 with TRBJ2-4; D may match TRBD1 or TRBD2 (5 bases each). The germline CDR1 and CDR2 sequences are GTSNPN and SVGIG (reference sequence). The CDR3 extends over 14 amino acids. The V end lost 5 bases, the J end lost 10 bases, and 21 bases lay between the germline ends.